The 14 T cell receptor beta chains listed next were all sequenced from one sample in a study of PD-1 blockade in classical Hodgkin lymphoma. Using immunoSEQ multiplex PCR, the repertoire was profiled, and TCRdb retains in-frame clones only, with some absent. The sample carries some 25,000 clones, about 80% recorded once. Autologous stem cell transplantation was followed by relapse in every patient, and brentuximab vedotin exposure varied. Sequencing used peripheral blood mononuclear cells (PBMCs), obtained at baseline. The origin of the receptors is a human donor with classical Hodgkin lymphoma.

DNA for the CDR3: TGTGCCATCAGTACGGGACAGGGGCTCAATCAGCCCCAGCATTTT. It codes for CAISTGQGLNQPQHF. This rearrangement joins TRBV10-3 to TRBJ1-5; TRBD1 matches 10 bases. J lost 3 bases, V lost 5 bases, and 4 bases had no gene match. The CDR3 has 15 residues. CDR1 and CDR2 (germline): ENHRY, SYGVKD.

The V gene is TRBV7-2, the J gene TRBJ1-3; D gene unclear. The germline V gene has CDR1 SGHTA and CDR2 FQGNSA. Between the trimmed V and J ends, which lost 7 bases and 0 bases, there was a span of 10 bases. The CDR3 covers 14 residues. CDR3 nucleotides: TGTGCCAGCACCAAAGAGAACTCTGGAAACACCATATATTTT. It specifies CASTKENSGNTIYF.

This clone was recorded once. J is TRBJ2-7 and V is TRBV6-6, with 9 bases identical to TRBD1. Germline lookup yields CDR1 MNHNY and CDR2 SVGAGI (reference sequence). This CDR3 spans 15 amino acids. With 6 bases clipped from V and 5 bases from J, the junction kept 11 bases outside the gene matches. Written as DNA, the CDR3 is TGTGCCAGCAGAAGCCCGGGACAGGGTAGGAACGAGCAGTACTTC. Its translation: CASRSPGQGRNEQYF.

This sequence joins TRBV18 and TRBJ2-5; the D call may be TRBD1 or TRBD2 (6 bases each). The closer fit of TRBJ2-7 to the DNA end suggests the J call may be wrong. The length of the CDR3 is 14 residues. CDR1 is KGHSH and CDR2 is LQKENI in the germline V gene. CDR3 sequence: CASSPRQGTYEQYF. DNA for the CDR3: TGTGCCAGCTCACCACGGCAGGGGACTTACGAGCAGTACTTC.

The CDR3 sequence: CASSRATGTSGGNTGELFF. The CDR3 DNA follows: TGCGCCAGCAGCCGAGCCACCGGGACTAGCGGGGGAAACACCGGGGAGCTGTTTTTT. The chain employs TRBV4-3 and TRBJ2-2, with 14 bases that match TRBD2. Germline CDR1 and CDR2: LGHNA and YSLEER. The J segment lost 2 bases and the V segment lost 4 bases, leaving 9 bases of the junction unmatched. The CDR3 runs 19 residues.

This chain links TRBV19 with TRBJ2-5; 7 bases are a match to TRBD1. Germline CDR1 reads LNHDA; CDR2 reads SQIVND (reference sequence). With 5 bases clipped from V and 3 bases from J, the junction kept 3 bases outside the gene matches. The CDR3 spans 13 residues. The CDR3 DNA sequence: TGTGCCAGTAGTGCTGACAGGGAAGAGACCCAGTACTTC. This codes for CASSADREETQYF. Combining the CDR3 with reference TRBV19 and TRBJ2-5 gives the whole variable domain DGGITQSPKYLFRKEGQNVTLSCEQNLNHDAMYWYRQDPGQGLRLIYYSQIVNDFQKGDIAEGYSVSREKKESFPLTVTSAQKNPTAFYLCASSADREETQYFGPGTRLLVL.

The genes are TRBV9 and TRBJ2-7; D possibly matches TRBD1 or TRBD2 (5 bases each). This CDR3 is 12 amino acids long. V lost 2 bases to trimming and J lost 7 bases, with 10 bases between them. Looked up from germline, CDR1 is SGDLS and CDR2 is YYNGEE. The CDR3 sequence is CASSVDWGEQYF. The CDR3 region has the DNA TGTGCCAGCAGCGTGGACTGGGGGGAGCAGTACTTC.

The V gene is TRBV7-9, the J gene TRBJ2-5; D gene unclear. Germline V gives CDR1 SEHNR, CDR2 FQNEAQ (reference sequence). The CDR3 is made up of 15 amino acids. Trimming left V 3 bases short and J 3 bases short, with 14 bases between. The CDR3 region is CASSFVSFVEETQYF. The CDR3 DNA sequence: TGTGCCAGCAGCTTCGTTTCTTTTGTAGAAGAGACCCAGTACTTC.

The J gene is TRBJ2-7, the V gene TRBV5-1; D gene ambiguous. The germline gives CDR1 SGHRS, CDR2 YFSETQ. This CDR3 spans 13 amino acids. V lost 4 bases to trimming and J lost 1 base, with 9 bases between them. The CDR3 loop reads CASSPRDSYEQYF. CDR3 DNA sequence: TGCGCCAGCAGCCCTCGCGATTCCTACGAGCAGTACTTC.

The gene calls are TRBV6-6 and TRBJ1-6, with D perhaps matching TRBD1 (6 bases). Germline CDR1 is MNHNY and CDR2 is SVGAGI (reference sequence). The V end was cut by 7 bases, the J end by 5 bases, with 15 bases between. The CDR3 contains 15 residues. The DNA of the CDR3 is TGTGCCAGCAAGGGGGACCGGGGTCATAATTCACCCCTCCACTTT. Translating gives CASKGDRGHNSPLHF.

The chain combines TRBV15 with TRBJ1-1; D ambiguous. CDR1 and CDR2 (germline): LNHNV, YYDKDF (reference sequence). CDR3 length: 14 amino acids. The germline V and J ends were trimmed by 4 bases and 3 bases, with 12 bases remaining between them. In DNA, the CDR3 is TGTGCCACCAGCATAGGCGACCGTTACACTGAAGCTTTCTTT. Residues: CATSIGDRYTEAFF.

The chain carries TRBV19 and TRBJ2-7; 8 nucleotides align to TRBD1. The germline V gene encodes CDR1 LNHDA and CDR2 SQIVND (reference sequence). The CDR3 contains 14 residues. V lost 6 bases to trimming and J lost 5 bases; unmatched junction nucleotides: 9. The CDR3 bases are TGTGCCAGTAGCCTTCGGGGGACAGGTAACGAGCAGTACTTC. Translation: CASSLRGTGNEQYF.

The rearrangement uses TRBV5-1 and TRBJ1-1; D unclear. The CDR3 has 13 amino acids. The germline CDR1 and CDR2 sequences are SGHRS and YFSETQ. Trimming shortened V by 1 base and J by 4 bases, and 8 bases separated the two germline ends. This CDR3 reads CASSLRVGTEAFF. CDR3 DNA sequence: TGCGCCAGCAGCTTGAGAGTGGGCACTGAAGCTTTCTTT.

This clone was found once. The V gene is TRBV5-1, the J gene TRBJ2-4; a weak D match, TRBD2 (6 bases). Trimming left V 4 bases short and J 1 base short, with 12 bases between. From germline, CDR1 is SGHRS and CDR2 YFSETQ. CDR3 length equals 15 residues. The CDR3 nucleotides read TGCGCCAGCAGCCGGGACTCAGAGGCCAAAAACATTCAGTACTTC. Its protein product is CASSRDSEAKNIQYF.